Included here is one T cell receptor (beta chain) sequence, with context. The sample belongs to a study of cytomegalovirus exposure and HLA in healthy donors. A multiplex PCR was run with 60 Vbeta primers and 13 Jbeta primers. Method: immunoSEQ multiplex PCR; TCRdb's copy keeps in-frame clones and lacks some. Among 120,000 or so clones listed, more than 60% were seen once. This clonotype was obtained from a man younger than 40 in good health and CMV-seropositive. The sample comprised PBMCs.

This CDR3 is CASSLVGTGTPYTQYF. The CDR3 coding sequence is TGCGCCAGCAGCTTGGTAGGGACAGGGACCCCTTATACGCAGTATTTT. V is TRBV5-1 and J is TRBJ2-3; 9 nucleotides agree with TRBD1. CDR3 length: 16 residues. CDR1 and CDR2 (germline): SGHRS, YFSETQ. Trimming at V came to 0 bases and at J to 7 bases, leaving 9 bases not matched to a gene.